This TCR beta chain was recovered during a study of cytomegalovirus exposure and HLA in healthy donors. In the case of this clone: Its target is not known.

Whole-study findings and limits: It was found in a later analysis that first-cohort TCR clusters tended to co-occur in the 90 to 150 validation repertoires. Confirmation in vitro established that a few CMV-associated chains were specific for CMV antigens.

Repertoires were generated with immunoSEQ multiplex PCR, while TCRdb's copy carries only in-frame clones and drops some. The sample includes some 170,000 clones, just under 90% of them seen just once. Trimming took off 4 bases at V and 4 bases at J, with 16 bases between the two ends. Germline assignment: CDR1 MDHEN and CDR2 SYDVKM. This CDR3 is built from 15 residues. The sequence was obtained from a woman between 18 and 29 years old in good health and CMV-seropositive. Input material: PBMCs. The chain links TRBV28 to TRBJ1-2, with D possibly matching TRBD1 (5 bases). The CDR3 region has the DNA TGTGCCAGCAGTTCACCGGGGGGTGAGAGCTATGGCTACACCTTC. Translating gives CASSSPGGESYGYTF.